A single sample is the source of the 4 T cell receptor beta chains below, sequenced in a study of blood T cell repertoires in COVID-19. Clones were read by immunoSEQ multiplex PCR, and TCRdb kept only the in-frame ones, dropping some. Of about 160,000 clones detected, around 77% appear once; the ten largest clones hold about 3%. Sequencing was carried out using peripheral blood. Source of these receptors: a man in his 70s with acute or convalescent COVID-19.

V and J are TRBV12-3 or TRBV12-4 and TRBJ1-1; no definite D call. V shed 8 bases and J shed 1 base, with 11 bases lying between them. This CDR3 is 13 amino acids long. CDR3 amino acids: CASGAQRNTEAFF. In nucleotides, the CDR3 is TGTGCCAGCGGCGCGCAGCGGAACACTGAAGCTTTCTTT.

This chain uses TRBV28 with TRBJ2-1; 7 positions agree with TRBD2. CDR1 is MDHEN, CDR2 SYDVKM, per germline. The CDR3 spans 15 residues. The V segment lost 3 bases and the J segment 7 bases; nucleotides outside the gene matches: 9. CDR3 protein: CASSFLLGTKNEQFF. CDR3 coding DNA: TGTGCCAGCAGTTTTCTTCTGGGGACTAAAAATGAGCAGTTCTTC.

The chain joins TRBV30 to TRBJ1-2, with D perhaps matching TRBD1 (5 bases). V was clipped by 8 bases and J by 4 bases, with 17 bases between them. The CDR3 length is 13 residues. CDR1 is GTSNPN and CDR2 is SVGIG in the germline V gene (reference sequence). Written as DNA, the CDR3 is TGTGCCCTAACAGGCCCGACGGTCTATGGCTACACCTTC. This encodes CALTGPTVYGYTF.

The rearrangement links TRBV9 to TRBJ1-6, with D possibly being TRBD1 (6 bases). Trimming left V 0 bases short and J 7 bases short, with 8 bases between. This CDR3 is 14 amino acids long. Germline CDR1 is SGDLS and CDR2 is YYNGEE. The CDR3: CASSVDRENSPLHF. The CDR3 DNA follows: TGTGCCAGCAGCGTAGACAGGGAGAATTCACCCCTCCACTTT.